The T cell receptor (beta chain) described here comes from a study of regulatory T cells in long-lasting Graves disease. Background on the study: The criterion for persistent Graves' disease was over 5 years of antithyroid drugs with positive TSH receptor antibodies. The study, taken as a whole, reports: Relative to newly diagnosed Graves' patients, persistent ones had lower TCR diversity.

This clonotype was counted at least ten times. Its antigen is unknown. Time point specified: persistent/refractory GD, antithyroid drugs over 5 years with positive TRAb. Extracted RNA from PBMCs served as the source of the TCR library. An endocrinology unit in Xi'an, China, supplied the patients. TCR beta libraries were built with iRepertoire HTBI primers and Arm-PCR of CDR3 regions. TCRdb analysed the multiplex PCR reads with MiXCR anew, one entry per CDR3 protein. Of about 660,000 distinct CDR3 sequences listed, about 32% are singletons. This TCR was recovered from a female donor with Graves disease. The specimen comprised peripheral blood mononuclear cells (PBMCs), sampled when the disease was refractory, from a patient treated with antithyroid drugs.

CDR3 in amino acids: CASSRQGDGYTF. The CDR3 bases are TGTGCCAGCAGCAGACAGGGAGACGGCTACACCTTC. This rearrangement joins TRBV6-1 to TRBJ1-2, with TRBD1 identical over 7 bases. Germline CDR1 MNHNS, CDR2 SASEGT. The CDR3 covers 12 residues. Trimming cost V 6 bases and J 8 bases; bases outside gene matches: 6.